The rows below give T cell receptor beta chains drawn from one sample of a study of blood T cell repertoires in COVID-19. Assay used: immunoSEQ multiplex PCR; TCRdb lists only in-frame clones, some missing. The sample comprises about 330,000 clones, less than 90% of which are singletons, and more than 0.8% rests with the top ten. The sample was PBMCs or T cells enriched from blood (not recorded which). These TCRs come from a woman in her twenties or thirties who had recovered from COVID-19. CDR3s include the opening cysteine and the closing phenylalanine or tryptophan. A D gene is named only where the DNA matches it firmly. Size is stated for part of the rows, as once, few or many counts, or as a class when the clone is expanded.

D: TRBD1; V: TRBV28; size: .; J: TRBJ2-7; CDR3: CASSFDRGYEQYF; DNA: TGTGCCAGCAGTTTTGACAGGGGCTACGAGCAGTACTTC
D: TRBD1; V: TRBV5-4; size: .; J: TRBJ1-1; CDR3: CASSPWTGDGEAFF; DNA: TGTGCCAGCAGCCCCTGGACAGGGGACGGTGAAGCTTTCTTT
D: TRBD2; V: TRBV5-5; size: .; J: TRBJ2-5; CDR3: CASSPRASGGPQETQYF; DNA: TGTGCCAGCAGCCCCAGGGCAAGCGGGGGCCCCCAAGAGACCCAGTACTTC
D: TRBD1; V: TRBV27; size: .; J: TRBJ2-1; CDR3: CASRRGLEQFF; DNA: TGTGCCAGCAGAAGGGGGCTTGAGCAGTTCTTC
D: .; V: TRBV28; size: .; J: TRBJ1-1; CDR3: CASSLSRNTEAFF; DNA: TGTGCCAGCAGTTTGTCCAGAAACACTGAAGCTTTCTTT
D: TRBD2; V: TRBV28; size: few; J: TRBJ2-6; CDR3: CASTPGGTGANVLTF; DNA: TGTGCCAGCACCCCGGGGGGGACTGGGGCCAACGTCCTGACTTTC
D: .; V: TRBV7-8; size: once; J: TRBJ2-6; CDR3: CASSLAGAASGANVLTF; DNA: TGTGCCAGCAGCTTAGCAGGGGCGGCCTCTGGGGCCAACGTCCTGACTTTC
D: .; V: TRBV27; size: .; J: TRBJ1-2; CDR3: CASSLSYRDPGYTF; DNA: TGTGCCAGCAGTTTATCGTACAGGGACCCTGGCTACACCTTC
D: .; V: TRBV7-8; size: once; J: TRBJ1-3; CDR3: CASSWQGGGNTIYF; DNA: TGTGCCAGCAGCTGGCAGGGTGGTGGAAACACCATATATTTT
D: TRBD1; V: TRBV11-2; size: .; J: TRBJ2-3; CDR3: CASRKGQGVTDTQYF; DNA: TGTGCCAGCAGGAAGGGACAGGGGGTGACAGATACGCAGTATTTT
D: .; V: TRBV15; size: .; J: TRBJ1-1; CDR3: CATSRGGVSTEAFF; DNA: TGTGCCACCAGCAGAGGGGGAGTGTCCACTGAAGCTTTCTTT
D: TRBD1; V: TRBV7-6; size: once; J: TRBJ1-2; CDR3: CASSLGGTGGTYGYTF; DNA: TGTGCCAGCAGCTTAGGCGGGACAGGGGGCACCTATGGCTACACCTTC
D: .; V: TRBV19; size: .; J: TRBJ1-1; CDR3: CASSFAGFSEAFF; DNA: TGTGCCAGTAGTTTCGCGGGGTTCAGTGAAGCTTTCTTT
D: TRBD1; V: TRBV11-2; size: .; J: TRBJ1-2; CDR3: CASSSGGQLYGYTF; DNA: TGTGCCAGCAGCTCTGGGGGACAGCTGTATGGCTACACCTTC
D: TRBD1; V: TRBV18; size: .; J: TRBJ1-5; CDR3: CASSPRGVTGTGSNQPQHF; DNA: TGTGCCAGCTCACCACGGGGGGTGACAGGGACCGGGAGCAATCAGCCCCAGCATTTT
D: TRBD1; V: TRBV24-1; size: .; J: TRBJ2-3; CDR3: CATSDLPGTAFPRTDTQYF; DNA: TGTGCCACCAGTGACCTGCCCGGGACAGCTTTCCCTCGCACAGATACGCAGTATTTT
D: TRBD2; V: TRBV24-1; size: .; J: TRBJ2-3; CDR3: CATSDSGGAGDTQYF; DNA: TGTGCCACCAGTGATTCGGGGGGGGCGGGAGATACGCAGTATTTT
D: .; V: TRBV14; size: few; J: TRBJ1-2; CDR3: CASSQQGMDYGYTF; DNA: TGTGCCAGCAGCCAACAGGGCATGGACTATGGCTACACCTTC
D: TRBD2; V: TRBV11-3; size: .; J: TRBJ2-3; CDR3: CASSLGGGYSTDTQYF; DNA: TGTGCCAGCAGCTTAGGCGGGGGGTACTCCACAGATACGCAGTATTTT
D: TRBD2; V: TRBV3-1/TRBV3-2; size: .; J: TRBJ2-1; CDR3: CASSQHGTSNEQFF; DNA: TGTGCCAGCAGCCAACACGGGACTAGCAATGAGCAGTTCTTC
D: .; V: TRBV4-1; size: .; J: TRBJ2-1; CDR3: CASSLTLPMEPFF; DNA: TGCGCCAGCAGCTTAACACTTCCGATGGAGCCGTTCTTC
D: .; V: TRBV12-5; size: .; J: TRBJ2-1; CDR3: CASGPGRDAGALGEQFF; DNA: TGTGCTAGTGGTCCCGGTAGGGATGCGGGCGCATTGGGAGAGCAGTTCTTC
D: TRBD2; V: TRBV28; size: .; J: TRBJ2-1; CDR3: CASRRPKTGGQGEQFF; DNA: TGTGCCAGCAGGAGGCCTAAGACGGGGGGGCAGGGTGAGCAGTTCTTC
D: TRBD1; V: TRBV7-9; size: .; J: TRBJ2-7; CDR3: CASSTPTGGEQYF; DNA: TGTGCCAGCAGCACCCCGACAGGGGGCGAGCAGTACTTC
D: .; V: TRBV28; size: once; J: TRBJ2-2; CDR3: CASSSPGDKTGELFF; DNA: TGTGCCAGCAGTTCCCCCGGGGACAAAACCGGGGAGCTGTTTTTT
D: .; V: TRBV27; size: once; J: TRBJ2-3; CDR3: CASSISRPLTDTQYF; DNA: TGTGCCAGCAGTATCTCTAGGCCGCTCACAGATACGCAGTATTTT
D: TRBD1; V: TRBV5-1; size: .; J: TRBJ2-7; CDR3: CASRQGLGEQYF; DNA: TGCGCCAGCCGACAGGGCTTGGGCGAGCAGTACTTC
D: .; V: TRBV11-2; size: .; J: TRBJ1-3; CDR3: CASSLERGAPGNTIYF; DNA: TGTGCCAGCAGCTTAGAACGGGGGGCCCCGGGAAACACCATATATTTT
D: .; V: TRBV19; size: once; J: TRBJ1-4; CDR3: CASSIPPGNEKLFF; DNA: TGTGCCAGTAGTATACCTCCGGGTAATGAAAAACTGTTTTTT
D: .; V: TRBV2; size: once; J: TRBJ2-2; CDR3: CASSENSVNTGELFF; DNA: TGTGCCAGCAGTGAAAATTCGGTGAACACCGGGGAGCTGTTTTTT
D: .; V: TRBV6-1; size: .; J: TRBJ1-1; CDR3: CASSEKTDRPNTEAFF; DNA: TGTGCCAGCAGTGAAAAAACCGACAGACCGAACACTGAAGCTTTCTTT
D: TRBD2; V: TRBV13; size: .; J: TRBJ2-1; CDR3: CASSLLAGGSAYNEQFF; DNA: TGTGCCAGCAGCTTACTCGCGGGGGGATCAGCCTACAATGAGCAGTTCTTC
D: TRBD1; V: TRBV27; size: .; J: TRBJ2-1; CDR3: CASSFRQGSYNEQFF; DNA: TGTGCCAGCAGTTTTCGACAGGGTTCGTACAATGAGCAGTTCTTC
D: .; V: TRBV30; size: .; J: TRBJ1-3; CDR3: CAWSSGNTIYF; DNA: TGTGCCTGGAGTAGCGGAAACACCATATATTTT
D: .; V: TRBV30; size: .; J: TRBJ1-3; CDR3: CAWQGLGSGNTIYF; DNA: TGTGCCTGGCAAGGGTTAGGGAGTGGAAACACCATATATTTT
D: .; V: TRBV11-2; size: .; J: TRBJ2-2; CDR3: CASSSGTSYTGELFF; DNA: TGTGCCAGCAGCAGCGGTACTAGCTACACCGGGGAGCTGTTTTTT
D: TRBD1; V: TRBV5-4; size: .; J: TRBJ2-5; CDR3: CASSLAYRGEETQYF; DNA: TGTGCCAGCAGCTTGGCATACAGGGGTGAAGAGACCCAGTACTTC
D: .; V: TRBV5-8; size: .; J: TRBJ1-1; CDR3: CASSLERAGAFF; DNA: TGTGCCAGCAGCTTGGAGAGGGCTGGCGCTTTCTTT
D: TRBD1; V: TRBV4-1; size: .; J: TRBJ2-3; CDR3: CASSRLDRGSTDTQYF; DNA: TGCGCCAGCAGCCGACTAGACAGGGGCAGTACAGATACGCAGTATTTT
D: TRBD1; V: TRBV5-4; size: .; J: TRBJ2-3; CDR3: CASSPPTGGRTDTQYF; DNA: TGTGCCAGCAGCCCTCCGACAGGGGGCCGAACAGATACGCAGTATTTT
D: .; V: TRBV19; size: .; J: TRBJ2-1; CDR3: CASSTRHLQDEQFF; DNA: TGTGCCAGTAGTACGAGACACCTACAAGATGAGCAGTTCTTC
D: .; V: TRBV6-1; size: once; J: TRBJ1-2; CDR3: CASSDRDTGRSGYTF; DNA: TGTGCCAGCAGTGATAGGGACACGGGAAGGAGTGGCTACACCTTC
D: .; V: TRBV24-1; size: .; J: TRBJ1-4; CDR3: CATSDYSTTNEKLFF; DNA: TGTGCCACCAGTGATTATAGTACAACTAATGAAAAACTGTTTTTT
D: .; V: TRBV2; size: .; J: TRBJ1-3; CDR3: CASIPESGVGNTIYF; DNA: TGTGCCAGCATCCCCGAATCGGGAGTTGGAAACACCATATATTTT
D: TRBD2; V: TRBV19; size: .; J: TRBJ2-5; CDR3: CASSIVGTRSLETQYF; DNA: TGTGCCAGTAGTATAGTCGGGACTAGGTCGCTGGAGACCCAGTACTTC
D: .; V: TRBV7-2; size: .; J: TRBJ2-5; CDR3: CASSLRGQETQYF; DNA: TGTGCCAGCAGCTTAAGGGGACAAGAGACCCAGTACTTC
D: .; V: TRBV5-6; size: .; J: TRBJ1-5; CDR3: CASSLEGPSNQPQHF; DNA: TGTGCCAGCAGCTTGGAGGGGCCTAGCAATCAGCCCCAGCATTTT
D: .; V: TRBV5-4; size: .; J: TRBJ2-2; CDR3: CASSLQNTGELFF; DNA: TGTGCCAGCAGCTTGCAGAACACCGGGGAGCTGTTTTTT
D: .; V: TRBV14; size: .; J: TRBJ1-2; CDR3: CASSQGQEPYGYTF; DNA: TGTGCCAGCAGCCAAGGACAGGAACCCTATGGCTACACCTTC
D: .; V: TRBV7-8; size: .; J: TRBJ2-7; CDR3: CASSLRTGFSYEQYF; DNA: TGTGCCAGCAGCTTGAGAACAGGTTTCTCCTACGAGCAGTACTTC
D: .; V: TRBV4-3; size: .; J: TRBJ1-2; CDR3: CASSQEIGRNYGYTF; DNA: TGCGCCAGCAGCCAAGAGATAGGGAGGAACTATGGCTACACCTTC
D: .; V: TRBV5-6; size: .; J: TRBJ1-2; CDR3: CASTLQGQNYGYTF; DNA: TGTGCCAGCACCTTGCAGGGGCAAAACTATGGCTACACCTTC
D: TRBD1; V: TRBV7-2; size: few; J: TRBJ2-4; CDR3: CASSLSQGANIQYF; DNA: TGTGCCAGCAGCTTATCTCAGGGGGCTAACATTCAGTACTTC
D: TRBD1; V: TRBV6-5; size: .; J: TRBJ1-6; CDR3: CASSSLGQGDSPLHF; DNA: TGTGCCAGCAGCTCGTTGGGACAGGGTGACTCACCCCTCCACTTT
D: TRBD1; V: TRBV7-9; size: .; J: TRBJ2-3; CDR3: CASSLTGAIDTQYF; DNA: TGTGCCAGCAGCTTAACAGGGGCCATAGATACGCAGTATTTT